Below are 14 T cell receptor beta chains sequenced from a single sample in a study of CD8 T cells in Susac syndrome. An amount of RNA that ranged from roughly 0.45 to 1 ug was reverse transcribed with random hexamers. TCRdb analysed the immunoSEQ multiplex PCR reads with MiXCR anew, one entry per CDR3 protein. The top ten hold 0.098% of the sample, which has around 130,000 distinct CDR3 sequences, 85% to 95% seen once. The sequencing sample was made of CD4+ T cells from PBMCs. These receptors were collected from a human donor in good health.

This clonotype has only one observation. The genes are TRBV29-1 and TRBJ1-1, with D possibly TRBD1 on 5 matching bases. This CDR3 is built from 13 residues. The germline V gene encodes CDR1 SQVTM and CDR2 ANQGSEA. The germline V and J ends were trimmed by 2 bases and 6 bases, with 13 bases remaining between them. The CDR3: CSVERRAVSEAFF. The CDR3 DNA follows: TGCAGCGTTGAACGCAGGGCCGTCTCTGAAGCTTTCTTT.

The rearrangement links TRBV5-1 to TRBJ1-3; no clear D. V was pared by 0 bases and J by 4 bases, with 14 bases between. The germline V gene encodes CDR1 SGHRS and CDR2 YFSETQ. CDR3 length: 16 amino acids. The CDR3 DNA is TGCGCCAGCAGCTTGGCCGGGCCCTCCCTCGGAAACACCATATATTTT. Translating gives CASSLAGPSLGNTIYF. Together with reference TRBV5-1 and TRBJ1-3, the CDR3 gives the full variable domain: KAGVTQTPRYLIKTRGQQVTLSCSPISGHRSVSWYQQTPGQGLQFLFEYFSETQRNKGNFPGRFSGRQFSNSRSEMNVSTLELGDSALYLCASSLAGPSLGNTIYFGEGSWLTVV.

The CDR3 loop reads CAWNSGTSGHNEQFF. The CDR3 DNA follows: TGTGCCTGGAACTCTGGGACTAGCGGACACAATGAGCAGTTCTTC. V usage is TRBV30 and J usage is TRBJ2-1; 11 bases match TRBD2. This CDR3 comprises 15 residues. The V segment lost 4 bases and the J segment 5 bases; nucleotides outside the gene matches: 7. Per the germline V gene, CDR1 is GTSNPN and CDR2 is SVGIG (reference sequence).

The chain has TRBV3-1 and TRBJ2-7, with D uncertain. CDR1 and CDR2 (germline): LGHDT, YNNKEL (reference sequence). V lost 1 base and J lost 6, with 4 bases in between. The CDR3 totals 11 residues. This CDR3 reads CASSQVSEQYF. The DNA of the CDR3 is TGTGCCAGCAGCCAAGTTTCCGAGCAGTACTTC.

V and J are TRBV11-2 and TRBJ2-5; D uncertain. The CDR3 sequence is 14 residues long. The germline V gene encodes CDR1 SGHAT and CDR2 FQNNGV. V lost 5 bases and J lost 0, with 10 bases in between. As DNA, the CDR3 is TGTGCCAGCAGCCTTCGGAGAAACCAAGAGACCCAGTACTTC. Translated: CASSLRRNQETQYF.

The CDR3 protein is CATSSIPGLQETQYF. The CDR3 DNA reads as TGTGCCACCAGTTCGATACCGGGACTACAAGAGACCCAGTACTTC. The chain joins TRBV24-1 to TRBJ2-5; TRBD2 agrees at 7 bases. V was pared by 6 bases and J by 2 bases, with 8 bases of the junction left unmatched. The CDR3 totals 15 residues. Germline CDR1 and CDR2: KGHDR and SFDVKD.

The chain couples TRBV19 to TRBJ2-2; D call uncertain. CDR1 is LNHDA and CDR2 is SQIVND in the germline V gene (reference sequence). V shed 5 bases and J shed 4 bases, with 17 bases lying between them. The CDR3 covers 16 residues. The CDR3 DNA reads TGTGCCAGTAGTCACAAGAACGGGCCTTTCACCGGGGAGCTGTTTTTT. This gives the protein CASSHKNGPFTGELFF.

This clonotype was picked up one time. J is TRBJ2-3 and V is TRBV5-6; 9 bases line up with TRBD2. CDR3 size: 14 residues. Trimming removed 0 bases from V and 6 bases from J; junction bases left unmatched: 2. Per the germline V gene, CDR1 is SGHDT and CDR2 is YYEEEE. CDR3 DNA sequence: TGTGCCAGCAGCTTGGGAGCGGGAGGTGATACGCAGTATTTT. This translates into CASSLGAGGDTQYF.

The V gene is TRBV6-5, the J gene TRBJ2-7; D perhaps matches TRBD2 (7 bases). Trimming shortened V by 6 bases and J by 0 bases, and 15 bases separated the two germline ends. The CDR3 covers 15 residues. CDR1 MNHEY and CDR2 SVGAGI come from the germline V gene. The CDR3 DNA is TGTGCCAGCAGCCGGGGGAGGGGGGGCTCCTACGAGCAGTACTTC. Protein: CASSRGRGGSYEQYF.

The count of this clonotype is one. V gene TRBV11-1 combines with J gene TRBJ1-4; 11 bases fit TRBD1. The CDR3 is 22 residues long. The trim removed 5 bases at V and 0 bases at J, leaving 20 bases unmatched. Germline V lookup: CDR1 SGHAT, CDR2 FQDESV (reference sequence). The CDR3 here is CASSVRSLFGQGALPTNEKLFF. In nucleotides, the CDR3 is TGTGCCAGCAGCGTGAGGAGTCTATTTGGACAGGGGGCTTTGCCAACTAATGAAAAACTGTTTTTT.

V is TRBV28 and J is TRBJ2-1; D perhaps matches TRBD1 (5 bases). The V and J ends lost 3 bases and 6 bases respectively, with 9 bases between them. Germline loops: CDR1 MDHEN, CDR2 SYDVKM. The CDR3 is 13 residues long. The CDR3 DNA is TGTGCCAGCAGTTTTCCAGGGCTCAATGAGCAGTTCTTC. It specifies CASSFPGLNEQFF.

In its sample, this clonotype was seen once. The V gene is TRBV10-3, the J gene TRBJ2-1; no reliable D call. V shed 6 bases and J shed 5 bases, with 14 bases lying between them. The CDR3 contains 14 residues. Germline CDR1 ENHRY, CDR2 SYGVKD. The CDR3 coding sequence is TGTGCCATCAGCGCTTATCAAGTCCACAATGAGCAGTTCTTC. It yields the protein CAISAYQVHNEQFF.

The rearrangement links TRBV5-4 to TRBJ2-7; 8 nucleotides match TRBD2. J lost 2 bases, V lost 0 bases, and 4 bases had no gene match. This CDR3 is 15 amino acids long. The germline V gene encodes CDR1 SGHNT and CDR2 YYREEE (reference sequence). The CDR3 loop is CASSLEIAGPYEQYF. CDR3 DNA: TGTGCCAGCAGCTTGGAGATAGCGGGACCCTACGAGCAGTACTTC.

This chain uses TRBV2 with TRBJ1-6, with TRBD1 matching 9 bases. Losses at the gene ends were 2 bases for V and 8 bases for J; bases not matched to a gene: 1. Germline lookup yields CDR1 SNHLY and CDR2 FYNNEI. The CDR3 loop spans 14 amino acids. Written as DNA, the CDR3 is TGTGCCAGCAGTGAATGGGACAGGGATTCACCCCTCCACTTT. It codes for CASSEWDRDSPLHF.